This T cell receptor (beta chain) originates from a study of blood T cell repertoires in COVID-19. Across about 22 US areas, participants ranged in age from about 18 to 89 years. CDR1 LNHDA and CDR2 SQIVND come from the germline V gene (reference sequence). The CDR3 has 15 residues. Trimming took 3 bases from V and 1 from J, leaving 11 bases between them. The table came from immunoSEQ multiplex PCR; TCRdb's copy has only in-frame clones and leaves some out. Among 170,000 or so clones listed, roughly 90% were seen once. The sequence came from a woman aged 50 to 65 who had recovered from COVID-19. Sequencing was done on a sample of PBMCs or T cells enriched from blood (not recorded which). The chain employs TRBV19 and TRBJ2-3, with D tentatively TRBD2 (5 bases). The CDR3 here is CASSIQAVGTDTQYF. CDR3 nucleotide sequence: TGTGCCAGTAGTATTCAAGCGGTAGGCACAGATACGCAGTATTTT.